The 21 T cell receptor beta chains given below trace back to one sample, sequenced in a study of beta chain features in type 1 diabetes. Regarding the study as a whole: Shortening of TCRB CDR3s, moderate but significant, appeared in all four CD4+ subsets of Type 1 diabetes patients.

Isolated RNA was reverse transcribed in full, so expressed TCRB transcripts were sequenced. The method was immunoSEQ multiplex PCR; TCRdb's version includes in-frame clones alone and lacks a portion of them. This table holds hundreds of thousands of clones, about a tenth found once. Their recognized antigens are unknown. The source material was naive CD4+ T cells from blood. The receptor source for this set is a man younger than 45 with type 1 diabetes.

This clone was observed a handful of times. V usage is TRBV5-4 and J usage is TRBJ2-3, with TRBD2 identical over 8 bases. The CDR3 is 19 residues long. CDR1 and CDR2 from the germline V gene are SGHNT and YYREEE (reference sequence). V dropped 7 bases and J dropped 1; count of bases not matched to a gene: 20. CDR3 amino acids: CASALFSAAGGRGTDTQYF. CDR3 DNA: TGTGCCAGCGCCCTGTTCTCGGCGGCGGGGGGACGCGGCACAGATACGCAGTATTTT.

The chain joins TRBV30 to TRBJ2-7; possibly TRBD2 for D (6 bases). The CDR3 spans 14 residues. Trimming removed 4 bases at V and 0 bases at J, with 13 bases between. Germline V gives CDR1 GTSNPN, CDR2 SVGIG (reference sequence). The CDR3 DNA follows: TGTGCCTGGATGTCGAGGGGACTCTCCTACGAGCAGTACTTC. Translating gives CAWMSRGLSYEQYF.

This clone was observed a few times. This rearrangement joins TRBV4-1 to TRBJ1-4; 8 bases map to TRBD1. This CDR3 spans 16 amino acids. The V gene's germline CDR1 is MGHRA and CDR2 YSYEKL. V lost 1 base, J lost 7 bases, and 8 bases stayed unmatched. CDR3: CASSQGATGGFEKLFF. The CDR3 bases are TGCGCCAGCAGCCAAGGGGCTACAGGGGGATTTGAAAAACTGTTTTTT.

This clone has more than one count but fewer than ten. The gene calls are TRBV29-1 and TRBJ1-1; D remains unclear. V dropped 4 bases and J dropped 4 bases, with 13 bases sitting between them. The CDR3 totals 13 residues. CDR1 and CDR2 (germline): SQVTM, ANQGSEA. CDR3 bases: TGCAGCGTTGTAAGGGAGCCGGGCACTGAAGCTTTCTTT. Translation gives CSVVREPGTEAFF.

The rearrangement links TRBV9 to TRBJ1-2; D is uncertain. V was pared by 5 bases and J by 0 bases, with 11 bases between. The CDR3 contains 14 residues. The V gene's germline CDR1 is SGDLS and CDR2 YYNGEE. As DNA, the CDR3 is TGTGCCAGCAGTAACTGGGCAGCTAACTATGGCTACACCTTC. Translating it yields CASSNWAANYGYTF.

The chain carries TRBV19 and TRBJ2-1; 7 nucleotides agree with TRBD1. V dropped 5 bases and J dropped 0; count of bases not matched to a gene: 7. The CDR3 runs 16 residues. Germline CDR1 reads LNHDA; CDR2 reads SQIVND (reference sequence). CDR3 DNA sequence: TGTGCCAGTAGTCCACGACAGGGCTACTCCTACAATGAGCAGTTCTTC. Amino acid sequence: CASSPRQGYSYNEQFF.

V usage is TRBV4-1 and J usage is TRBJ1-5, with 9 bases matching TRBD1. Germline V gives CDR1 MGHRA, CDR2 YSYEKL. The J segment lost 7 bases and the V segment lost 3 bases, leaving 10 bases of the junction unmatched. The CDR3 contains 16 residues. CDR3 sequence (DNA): TGCGCCAGCAGCCAGCCACAGGGGGCGCCGGGGCAGCCCCAGCATTTT. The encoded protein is CASSQPQGAPGQPQHF.

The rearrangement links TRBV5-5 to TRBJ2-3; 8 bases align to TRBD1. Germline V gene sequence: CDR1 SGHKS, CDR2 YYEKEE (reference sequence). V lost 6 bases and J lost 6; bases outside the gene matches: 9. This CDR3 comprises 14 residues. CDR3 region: CASTSWGTGDTQYF. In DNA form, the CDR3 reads TGTGCCAGCACCTCTTGGGGGACAGGTGATACGCAGTATTTT. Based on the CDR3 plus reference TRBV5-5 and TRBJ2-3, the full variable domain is DAGVTQSPTHLIKTRGQQVTLRCSPISGHKSVSWYQQVLGQGPQFIFQYYEKEERGRGNFPDRFSARQFPNYSSELNVNALLLGDSALYLCASTSWGTGDTQYFGPGTRLTVL.

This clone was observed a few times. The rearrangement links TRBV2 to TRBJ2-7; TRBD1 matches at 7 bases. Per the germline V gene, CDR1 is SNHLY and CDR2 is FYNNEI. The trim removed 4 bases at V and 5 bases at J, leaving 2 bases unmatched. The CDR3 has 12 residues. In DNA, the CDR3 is TGTGCCAGCAGTGTACAGGGGAACGAGCAGTACTTC. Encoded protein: CASSVQGNEQYF.

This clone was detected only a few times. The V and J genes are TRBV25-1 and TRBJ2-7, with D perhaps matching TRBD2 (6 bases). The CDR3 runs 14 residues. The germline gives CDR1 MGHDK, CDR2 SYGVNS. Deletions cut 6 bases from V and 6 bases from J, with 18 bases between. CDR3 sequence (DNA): TGTGCCAGCAGCCCCGCGGGGAGTCCCCTCGAGCAGTACTTC. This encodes CASSPAGSPLEQYF.

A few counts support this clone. The CDR3, as DNA: TGCGCCAGCAGCCCCCCCTCTAGCGGGGAGGGAGATACGCAGTATTTT. Its protein is CASSPPSSGEGDTQYF. This chain links TRBV5-1 with TRBJ2-3; 9 bases line up with TRBD2. The CDR3 loop spans 16 amino acids. Germline assignment: CDR1 SGHRS and CDR2 YFSETQ. The trim removed 4 bases at V and 5 bases at J, leaving 11 bases unmatched.

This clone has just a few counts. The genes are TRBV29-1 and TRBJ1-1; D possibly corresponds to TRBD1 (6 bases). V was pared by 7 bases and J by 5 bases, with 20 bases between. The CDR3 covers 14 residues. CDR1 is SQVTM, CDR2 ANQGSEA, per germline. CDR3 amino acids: CSAIPGGRGTEAFF. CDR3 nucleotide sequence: TGCAGCGCCATCCCCGGGGGGAGGGGGACTGAAGCTTTCTTT.

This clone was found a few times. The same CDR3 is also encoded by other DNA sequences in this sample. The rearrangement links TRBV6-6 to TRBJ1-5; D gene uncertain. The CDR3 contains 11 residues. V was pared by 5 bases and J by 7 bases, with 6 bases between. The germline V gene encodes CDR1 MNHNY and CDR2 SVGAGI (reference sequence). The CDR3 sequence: CASSGGQPQHF. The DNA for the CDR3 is TGTGCCAGCAGTGGAGGCCAGCCCCAGCATTTT.

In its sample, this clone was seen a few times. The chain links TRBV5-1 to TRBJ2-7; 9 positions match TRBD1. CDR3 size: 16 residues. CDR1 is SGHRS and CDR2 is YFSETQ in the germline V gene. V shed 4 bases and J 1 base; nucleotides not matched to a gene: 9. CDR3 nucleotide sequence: TGCGCCAGCAGCCCTACGGGACAGGGCCCATCCTACGAGCAGTACTTC. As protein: CASSPTGQGPSYEQYF.

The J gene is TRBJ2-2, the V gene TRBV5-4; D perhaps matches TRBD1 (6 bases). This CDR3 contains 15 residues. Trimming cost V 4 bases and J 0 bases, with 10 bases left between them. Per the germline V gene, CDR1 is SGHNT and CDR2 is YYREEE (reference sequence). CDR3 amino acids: CASSIWTANTGELFF. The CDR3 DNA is TGTGCCAGCAGCATATGGACAGCGAACACCGGGGAGCTGTTTTTT.

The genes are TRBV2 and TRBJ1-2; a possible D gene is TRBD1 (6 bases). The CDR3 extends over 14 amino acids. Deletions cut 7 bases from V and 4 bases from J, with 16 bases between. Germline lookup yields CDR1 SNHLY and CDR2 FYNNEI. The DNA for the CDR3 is TGTGCCAGCACTTATGGGGGACAAACCTATGGCTACACCTTC. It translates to CASTYGGQTYGYTF.

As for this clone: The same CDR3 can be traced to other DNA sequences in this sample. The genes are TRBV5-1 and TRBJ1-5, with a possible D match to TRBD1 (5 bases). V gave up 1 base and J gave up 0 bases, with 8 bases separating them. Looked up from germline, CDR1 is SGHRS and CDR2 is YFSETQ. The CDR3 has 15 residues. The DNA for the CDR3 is TGCGCCAGCAGCTTGCGGGGGGATAGCAATCAGCCCCAGCATTTT. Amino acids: CASSLRGDSNQPQHF.

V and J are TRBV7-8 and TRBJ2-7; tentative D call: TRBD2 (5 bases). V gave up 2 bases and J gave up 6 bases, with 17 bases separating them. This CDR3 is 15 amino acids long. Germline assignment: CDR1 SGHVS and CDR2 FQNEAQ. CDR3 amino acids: CASSLIVVGSAEQYF. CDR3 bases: TGTGCCAGCAGCTTAATAGTAGTAGGGAGTGCCGAGCAGTACTTC.

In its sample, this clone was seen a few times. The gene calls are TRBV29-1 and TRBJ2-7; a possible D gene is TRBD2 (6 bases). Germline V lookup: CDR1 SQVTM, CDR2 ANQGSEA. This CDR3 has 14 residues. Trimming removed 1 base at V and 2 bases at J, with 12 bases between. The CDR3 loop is CSVEGQGTPYEQYF. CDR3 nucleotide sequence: TGCAGCGTTGAAGGGCAAGGGACTCCCTACGAGCAGTACTTC.

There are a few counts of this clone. CDR3 loop: CASSSLGGTSSYEQYF. CDR3 in DNA: TGTGCCAGCAGTTCGCTGGGGGGGACTAGCTCCTACGAGCAGTACTTC. The chain is built from TRBV27 and TRBJ2-7; 8 nucleotides match TRBD2. The germline V gene encodes CDR1 MNHEY and CDR2 SMNVEV (reference sequence). CDR3 length: 16 residues. V lost 4 bases, J lost 0 bases, and 8 bases stayed unmatched.

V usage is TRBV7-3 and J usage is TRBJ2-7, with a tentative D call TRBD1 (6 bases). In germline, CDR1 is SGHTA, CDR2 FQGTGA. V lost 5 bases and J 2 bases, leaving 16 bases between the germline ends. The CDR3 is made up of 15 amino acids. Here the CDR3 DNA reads TGTGCCAGCAGCCCGGTCGCAGGGGATCCCTACGAGCAGTACTTC. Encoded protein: CASSPVAGDPYEQYF.